This paragraph reports one T cell receptor (beta chain). Its target is not known. The sample comes from a study of T cell responses to AZD1222 COVID-19 vaccine. Germline values: CDR1 MNHEY, CDR2 SVGAGI. V was cut by 7 bases and J by 7 bases, with 10 bases left in between. The CDR3 sequence is 12 residues long. Study-level points and caveats: Baseline testing showed seropositivity in only five or six AZD1222 recipients. Repertoires in all cases were sampled only once the peak T cell response had passed. Donors in the cohort were predominantly white British and more often female, and clonal diversity was possibly underestimated.

Clones were sequenced by immunoSEQ multiplex PCR, and TCRdb holds only the in-frame ones, with some missing. The table shows about 140,000 clones, with around 84% occurring only once. The TCR originated in an adult in good health. The chain has TRBV6-5 and TRBJ2-2; D possibly uses TRBD1 or TRBD2 (5 bases each). The sequencing here drew on peripheral blood, taken on day 0 of AZD1222 vaccination. The CDR3 nucleotides read TGTGCCAGCATGAGGGGTGTCGGGGAGCTGTTTTTT. Translated: CASMRGVGELFF.